The source of this T cell receptor (beta chain) is a study of cytomegalovirus exposure and HLA in healthy donors. Study-wide findings and caveats: The authors enumerated around 150 TCR beta chains as linked to cytomegalovirus. Most TCR sequences proved rare, with some public TCRs found in many donors.

Data came from immunoSEQ multiplex PCR; TCRdb stores just in-frame clones and leaves some out. The sample has 150,000 to 200,000 clones; about four fifths are singletons. The CDR3 has 14 amino acids. CDR1 SGHRS and CDR2 YFSETQ come from the germline V gene. The J segment lost 5 bases and the V segment lost 0 bases, leaving 2 bases of the junction unmatched. This clone was seen a handful of times. Its antigen is not known. Other DNA sequences in the sample encode the same CDR3. J is TRBJ2-7 and V is TRBV5-1; TRBD1 agrees at 10 bases. The clonotype originates from a man younger than 30 in good health and CMV-seropositive. Material: PBMCs. CDR3 amino acids: CASSLGQGAHEQYF. CDR3 bases: TGCGCCAGCAGCTTGGGACAGGGGGCCCACGAGCAGTACTTC.